The rows below give T cell receptor beta chains drawn from one sample of a study of CD8 T cells in ankylosing spondylitis. TCRdb re-derived calls from the 5' RACE reads in MiXCR, one entry per CDR3 protein. The sample contains some 140,000 distinct CDR3 sequences, 6% to 8.5% of which appear only once. Sequenced input: blood, either unsorted or a sorted T cell fraction (not recorded which). These receptors came from a female donor with ankylosing spondylitis or in good health (not recorded which). Both conserved end residues are part of each CDR3. D genes are given only for firm matches. Not all rows give a size; the values are once, few, many and, for expanded clones, a class.

j_call: TRBJ2-1; clone_size: many; d_call: TRBD2; cdr3_length: 14; v_call: TRBV6-2/TRBV6-3; cdr3_nt: TGTGCCAGCAGTTACGGGACTAGAGGTAATGAGCAGTTCTTC; cdr3_aa: CASSYGTRGNEQFF
j_call: TRBJ2-3; clone_size: many; d_call: -; cdr3_length: 13; v_call: TRBV12-3/TRBV12-4; cdr3_nt: TGTGCCAGCAGTTTTAGAGGTTCAGATACGCAGTATTTT; cdr3_aa: CASSFRGSDTQYF
j_call: TRBJ1-1; clone_size: many; d_call: TRBD1; cdr3_length: 15; v_call: TRBV9; cdr3_nt: TGTGCCAGCAGCGTAGGGGGACAGCCGAACACTGAAGCTTTCTTT; cdr3_aa: CASSVGGQPNTEAFF
j_call: TRBJ1-5; clone_size: many; d_call: -; cdr3_length: 15; v_call: TRBV7-9; cdr3_nt: TGTGCCAGCAGCTTACAAGGGGACCTCAATCAGCCCCAGCATTTT; cdr3_aa: CASSLQGDLNQPQHF
j_call: TRBJ2-3; clone_size: many; d_call: -; cdr3_length: 16; v_call: TRBV7-2; cdr3_nt: TGTGCCAGCAGCTTACAGCGTTTATCCAGCACAGATACGCAGTATTTT; cdr3_aa: CASSLQRLSSTDTQYF
j_call: TRBJ2-2; clone_size: many; d_call: -; cdr3_length: 15; v_call: TRBV4-2; cdr3_nt: TGTGCCAGCAGCCCGGCAGGGGAGTCCACCGGGGAGCTGTTTTTT; cdr3_aa: CASSPAGESTGELFF
j_call: TRBJ1-5; clone_size: many; d_call: TRBD1; cdr3_length: 13; v_call: TRBV28; cdr3_nt: TGTGCCAGCAGTTTAACAGGGGATCAGCCCCAGCATTTT; cdr3_aa: CASSLTGDQPQHF
j_call: TRBJ2-7; clone_size: few; d_call: -; cdr3_length: 14; v_call: TRBV20-1; cdr3_nt: TGCAGTGCTAGAGTAGGAGGTAACACCTACGAGCAGTACTTC; cdr3_aa: CSARVGGNTYEQYF
j_call: TRBJ1-3; clone_size: -; d_call: -; cdr3_length: 13; v_call: TRBV20-1; cdr3_nt: TGCAGTGCTAGAGCAGCCTCTGGAAACACCATATATTTT; cdr3_aa: CSARAASGNTIYF
j_call: TRBJ1-2; clone_size: many; d_call: -; cdr3_length: 13; v_call: TRBV5-1; cdr3_nt: TGCGCCAGCCGACAGACAGGTCCCTATGGCTACACCTTC; cdr3_aa: CASRQTGPYGYTF
j_call: TRBJ2-1; clone_size: many; d_call: TRBD2; cdr3_length: 15; v_call: TRBV4-1; cdr3_nt: TGCGCCAGCAGCCAAGGGACTAGAGATTTCAATGAGCAGTTCTTC; cdr3_aa: CASSQGTRDFNEQFF
j_call: TRBJ2-2; clone_size: many; d_call: -; cdr3_length: 15; v_call: TRBV12-3/TRBV12-4; cdr3_nt: TGTGCCATCCCGGCAGGGGTCCCCGAGGTCGGGGAGCTGTTTTTT; cdr3_aa: CAIPAGVPEVGELFF
j_call: TRBJ1-2; clone_size: many; d_call: -; cdr3_length: 14; v_call: TRBV19; cdr3_nt: TGTGCCACCAAAGGAGAAATCCGTAACTATGGCTACACCTTC; cdr3_aa: CATKGEIRNYGYTF
j_call: TRBJ2-1; clone_size: many; d_call: -; cdr3_length: 16; v_call: TRBV12-3/TRBV12-4; cdr3_nt: TGTGCCAGCATCGAGTGGGCTAGCACCAAGTACAATGAGCAGTTCTTC; cdr3_aa: CASIEWASTKYNEQFF
j_call: TRBJ1-1; clone_size: many; d_call: -; cdr3_length: 14; v_call: TRBV20-1; cdr3_nt: TGCAGTGCCCAGGGACGTCTAGAGAACACTGAAGCTTTCTTT; cdr3_aa: CSAQGRLENTEAFF
j_call: TRBJ2-1; clone_size: many; d_call: -; cdr3_length: 11; v_call: TRBV30; cdr3_nt: TGTGCCTGGGGGCCTGGGGTTGAGCAGTTCTTC; cdr3_aa: CAWGPGVEQFF
j_call: TRBJ2-3; clone_size: -; d_call: TRBD1; cdr3_length: 17; v_call: TRBV20-1; cdr3_nt: TGCAGCGTCTTGGGACAGGGGCGTTCCTTCATCACAGATACGCAGTATTTT; cdr3_aa: CSVLGQGRSFITDTQYF
j_call: TRBJ1-4; clone_size: many; d_call: TRBD1; cdr3_length: 13; v_call: TRBV29-1; cdr3_nt: TGCAGCGCCTTGACAGGGGGGGATGAAAAACTGTTTTTT; cdr3_aa: CSALTGGDEKLFF
j_call: TRBJ2-5; clone_size: many; d_call: -; cdr3_length: 14; v_call: TRBV5-1; cdr3_nt: TGCGCCAGCAGCTTGGAGACAGGGAGGGAGACCCAGTACTTC; cdr3_aa: CASSLETGRETQYF
j_call: TRBJ1-5; clone_size: few; d_call: TRBD1; cdr3_length: 17; v_call: TRBV4-2; cdr3_nt: TGTGCCAGCAGCCCCGGGACAGGAATCACCCGCAATCAGCCCCAGCATTTT; cdr3_aa: CASSPGTGITRNQPQHF
j_call: TRBJ1-1; clone_size: -; d_call: TRBD1; cdr3_length: 14; v_call: TRBV7-3; cdr3_nt: TGTGCCAGCAGCAAGGGACAGGGAAACACTGAAGCTTTCTTT; cdr3_aa: CASSKGQGNTEAFF
j_call: TRBJ1-5; clone_size: many; d_call: -; cdr3_length: 13; v_call: TRBV29-1; cdr3_nt: TGCAGCGTTTGCACCGGGCTCAATCAGCCCCAGCATTTT; cdr3_aa: CSVCTGLNQPQHF
j_call: TRBJ1-1; clone_size: few; d_call: -; cdr3_length: 14; v_call: TRBV30; cdr3_nt: TGTGCCTGGAGTGCAGGGTTTAGGAACACTGAAGCTTTCTTT; cdr3_aa: CAWSAGFRNTEAFF
j_call: TRBJ2-1; clone_size: -; d_call: -; cdr3_length: 12; v_call: TRBV12-3/TRBV12-4; cdr3_nt: TGTGCCAGCACCCCGACCCCAGATGAGCAGTTCTTC; cdr3_aa: CASTPTPDEQFF
j_call: TRBJ2-4; clone_size: many; d_call: TRBD1; cdr3_length: 19; v_call: TRBV28; cdr3_nt: TGTGCCAGCAGCCCCACCTCCCTCGACAGGGGTAGAGCCAAAAACATTCAGTACTTC; cdr3_aa: CASSPTSLDRGRAKNIQYF
j_call: TRBJ2-1; clone_size: many; d_call: -; cdr3_length: 13; v_call: TRBV4-1; cdr3_nt: TGCGCCAGCAGCCAAGAGTGGAGTAATGAGCAGTTCTTC; cdr3_aa: CASSQEWSNEQFF
j_call: TRBJ1-5; clone_size: many; d_call: -; cdr3_length: 12; v_call: TRBV6-2/TRBV6-3; cdr3_nt: TGTGCCATCCGGGGAAACAATCAGCCCCAGCATTTT; cdr3_aa: CAIRGNNQPQHF
j_call: TRBJ1-1; clone_size: many; d_call: -; cdr3_length: 14; v_call: TRBV7-2; cdr3_nt: TGTGCCAGCAGCTTATTAGGCGGTGAGGTTGAAGCTTTCTTT; cdr3_aa: CASSLLGGEVEAFF
j_call: TRBJ2-5; clone_size: many; d_call: TRBD2; cdr3_length: 15; v_call: TRBV20-1; cdr3_nt: TGCAGTGCTAGAGAAGCGGGGTTCCGGAGGGAGACCCAGTACTTC; cdr3_aa: CSAREAGFRRETQYF
j_call: TRBJ2-7; clone_size: many; d_call: -; cdr3_length: 14; v_call: TRBV5-1; cdr3_nt: TGCGCCAGCACCCTAGGGACGGCGTCCTACGAGCAGTACTTC; cdr3_aa: CASTLGTASYEQYF